This section outlines one T cell receptor (beta chain) sequence together with its context. Its matching antigen is unknown. Germline V CDR1 and CDR2: LGHNA, YSLEER. V dropped 1 base and J dropped 7 bases, with 19 bases sitting between them. The CDR3 has 16 residues. This was the immunoSEQ v3.0 assay at survey level. Sequencing used immunoSEQ multiplex PCR; TCRdb keeps in-frame clones, though not all of them. The repertoire consists of some 20,000 clones, with around 82% occurring once and the leading ten covering around 13%. This entry is derived from a study of long-term antiretroviral therapy in people with HIV. General study points: In the period from the mid-2000s to the late 2010s, blood was collected, possibly under older ART regimens.

A minimum of one pre-ART and two post-ART PBMC samples existed for each donor. Among participants with HIV, every one received treatment in the United States. This material consisted of unsorted PBMCs, taken 2.9 years after starting antiretroviral therapy. This chain connects TRBV4-3 to TRBJ1-2; D perhaps matches TRBD1 (5 bases). This clonotype was sampled from a woman in her thirties with HIV. CDR3 amino acids: CASSQAFGGTDSGYTF. The CDR3, as DNA: TGCGCCAGCAGCCAAGCTTTTGGCGGGACTGATAGTGGCTACACCTTC.